Below, 16 T cell receptor beta chains from the same sample are listed, as sequenced in a study of blood T cell repertoires in COVID-19 (dated by TCRdb to between 2020 and 2021). Libraries came from the immunoSEQ multiplex PCR assay. In its TCRdb copy, this immuneACCESS table keeps in-frame sequences only and misses some clones. Where compared with another copy, unresolved V genes explain less than half of these, and the others have no known cause. The sample contains 240,000 or so clones, roughly 80% of them found a single time. Over 7.5% of the sample lies in the top ten. Sequenced sample: peripheral blood. All receptors derive from a woman of 80 years or more with acute or convalescent COVID-19.

The chain carries TRBV7-9 and TRBJ1-3; D unclear. The CDR3 extends over 13 amino acids. V was clipped by 5 bases and J by 6 bases, with 11 bases between them. In germline, CDR1 is SEHNR, CDR2 FQNEAQ (reference sequence). CDR3 protein: CASSLTAENTIYF. For the CDR3, the DNA is TGTGCCAGCAGCCTCACCGCGGAAAACACCATATATTTT. Looking up the rest from reference TRBV7-9 and TRBJ1-3 gives the full variable domain: DTGVSQNPRHKITKRGQNVTFRCDPISEHNRLYWYRQTLGQGPEFLTYFQNEAQLEKSRLLSDRFSAERPKGSFSTLEIQRTEQGDSAMYLCASSLTAENTIYFGEGSWLTVV.

The V and J genes are TRBV19 and TRBJ1-1; 8 nucleotides agree with TRBD1. This CDR3 has 14 amino acids. Germline V gene lookup returns CDR1 LNHDA and CDR2 SQIVND (reference sequence). J was trimmed by 9 bases and V by 3 bases; bases with no gene match: 9. The CDR3 sequence: CASSILLQGGKAFF. The CDR3 nucleotides read TGTGCCAGTAGTATCCTTCTACAGGGGGGGAAAGCTTTCTTT.

The chain carries TRBV2 and TRBJ2-2, with 9 bases lining up with TRBD1. V lost 6 bases to trimming and J lost 6 bases; unmatched junction nucleotides: 2. This CDR3 has 13 amino acids. Germline CDR1 SNHLY, CDR2 FYNNEI. This CDR3 is CASRTGGPGELFF. CDR3 nucleotides: TGTGCCAGCAGGACAGGGGGTCCCGGGGAGCTGTTTTTT.

This chain joins TRBV5-1 and TRBJ2-5, with a tentative D call TRBD1 (6 bases). V was shortened by 4 bases and J by 2 bases, with 15 bases between the two germline ends. Per the germline V gene, CDR1 is SGHRS and CDR2 is YFSETQ. This CDR3 is built from 15 residues. The CDR3 protein is CASSIGTLGQETQYF. The CDR3 nucleotides are TGCGCCAGCAGCATCGGGACATTAGGACAAGAGACCCAGTACTTC.

This clone came up once. The J gene is TRBJ2-3, the V gene TRBV2; 9 bases are a match to TRBD2. The V segment lost 5 bases and the J segment 3 bases; nucleotides outside the gene matches: 6. There are 15 residues in the CDR3. Germline values: CDR1 SNHLY, CDR2 FYNNEI. DNA for the CDR3: TGTGCCAGCAGTAAGAGCGGGGGGCTGACAGATACGCAGTATTTT. The encoded protein is CASSKSGGLTDTQYF.

The chain joins TRBV10-3 to TRBJ2-7, with D hard to call. V lost 10 bases to trimming and J lost 2 bases, with 24 bases between them. Germline V lookup: CDR1 ENHRY, CDR2 SYGVKD. The CDR3 sequence is 16 residues long. This CDR3 is CATSPSGSPHTYEQYF. Written as DNA, the CDR3 is TGTGCCACCTCACCCTCAGGATCGCCTCACACCTACGAGCAGTACTTC.

The table lists this clone with a few counts. The chain recombines TRBV28 with TRBJ2-5, with 7 bases matching TRBD1. V shed 7 bases, J shed 4 bases, and the junction held 9 bases outside the gene matches. CDR3 size: 14 residues. CDR1 is MDHEN and CDR2 is SYDVKM in the germline V gene. CDR3 DNA sequence: TGTGCCAGCAATGCATTCCGGGACAGAGAGACCCAGTACTTC. Translating it yields CASNAFRDRETQYF.

This chain joins TRBV29-1 and TRBJ2-5; possible D gene TRBD1, 6 bases. V gave up 8 bases and J gave up 1 base, with 14 bases separating them. Per the germline V gene, CDR1 is SQVTM and CDR2 is ANQGSEA. The CDR3 extends over 13 amino acids. The CDR3 DNA sequence: TGCAGCTTAATACAGGGAACCCAAGAGACCCAGTACTTC. Its protein product is CSLIQGTQETQYF.

Here the CDR3 DNA reads TGTGCCAGCAGCCCCGGGGGGGGGAACAATGAGCAGTTCTTC. This encodes CASSPGGGNNEQFF. The V call is TRBV4-2, the J call TRBJ2-1; 8 nucleotides agree with TRBD2. The CDR3 is 14 amino acids. Trimming at V came to 4 bases and at J to 5 bases, leaving 4 bases not matched to a gene. Germline CDR1 is LGHNA and CDR2 is YNFKEQ.

The chain uses TRBV5-6 and TRBJ1-4; 7 nucleotides align to TRBD1. The CDR3 sequence is 17 residues long. Germline CDR1 reads SGHDT; CDR2 reads YYEEEE. The V segment lost 2 bases and the J segment 10 bases; nucleotides outside the gene matches: 17. The CDR3 sequence: CASSFSPHRDRAGKLFF. The CDR3 coding sequence is TGTGCCAGCAGCTTTAGCCCCCATCGAGACAGGGCGGGAAAACTGTTTTTT.

This rearrangement joins TRBV12-3 or TRBV12-4 to TRBJ2-3, with 9 bases lining up with TRBD2. Losses at the gene ends were 8 bases for V and 1 base for J; bases not matched to a gene: 1. This CDR3 is 13 amino acids long. This CDR3 is CASRTSGTDTQYF. The CDR3 DNA is TGTGCCAGCCGGACTAGCGGCACAGATACGCAGTATTTT.

CDR3: CASIRGGSSEAFF. CDR3 nucleotide sequence: TGTGCCAGCATCCGGGGAGGCAGTTCTGAAGCTTTCTTT. The chain joins TRBV2 to TRBJ1-1, with D uncertain. Germline CDR1 SNHLY, CDR2 FYNNEI. The CDR3 is 13 amino acids. V was trimmed by 7 bases and J by 6 bases, leaving 15 bases between them.

In this sample, this clone turned up once. The chain uses TRBV3-1 (or the pseudogene TRBV3-2) and TRBJ1-4; D is undetermined. From germline, CDR1 is LGHDT and CDR2 YNNKEL (reference sequence). CDR3 length: 14 residues. V lost 0 bases and J 11 bases, leaving 13 bases between the germline ends. The CDR3 loop reads CASSQEGLRGKLFF. The CDR3 nucleotides are TGTGCCAGCAGCCAAGAAGGACTCCGAGGGAAACTGTTTTTT.

The chain is built from TRBV28 and TRBJ1-3; TRBD1 agrees at 7 bases. Looked up from germline, CDR1 is MDHEN and CDR2 is SYDVKM. There are 14 residues in the CDR3. V gave up 6 bases and J gave up 4 bases; unmatched junction bases: 6. The CDR3 nucleotides are TGTGCCAGCAGCCCTGACAGGGCCGGAAACACCATATATTTT. Translating gives CASSPDRAGNTIYF.

The rearrangement joins TRBV30 to TRBJ1-1; tentatively, D is TRBD1 (5 bases). Germline loops: CDR1 GTSNPN, CDR2 SVGIG (reference sequence). Trimming removed 2 bases at V and 4 bases at J, with 17 bases between. The CDR3 runs to 15 residues. CDR3 amino acids: CAWSLGGVKSTEAFF. The CDR3 DNA sequence: TGTGCCTGGAGTCTTGGGGGGGTCAAGAGCACTGAAGCTTTCTTT.

This rearrangement joins TRBV18 to TRBJ1-1, with D tentatively TRBD1 (5 bases). The CDR3 is 14 amino acids. Trimming took off 3 bases at V and 3 bases at J, with 11 bases between the two ends. The germline V gene has CDR1 KGHSH and CDR2 LQKENI. CDR3 sequence: CASSPGGVDTEAFF. The CDR3 nucleotides read TGTGCCAGCTCACCCGGAGGGGTGGACACTGAAGCTTTCTTT.